The clone carrying this T cell receptor (beta chain) occurred a few times. Its target is not known. In making TCR beta libraries, quantitative 5'-RACE with molecular barcodes was used. Via MiXCR, TCRdb re-called the 5' RACE reads, giving one row per CDR3 protein. Of 300,000 to 400,000 distinct CDR3 sequences detected, 11% appear once; the ten largest clones hold about a tenth. This sample was taken from a study of CD8 T cells in ankylosing spondylitis. Study conclusions and caveats: Disease-linked clones reportedly concentrated significantly in matched ankylosing spondylitis synovial fluid.

The germline V gene encodes CDR1 LGHNA and CDR2 YNFKEQ. V dropped 0 bases and J dropped 5; count of bases not matched to a gene: 3. The CDR3 is 15 residues long. This sequence was found in a female donor with ankylosing spondylitis or in good health (not recorded which). The genes are TRBV4-2 and TRBJ2-5; 10 nucleotides match TRBD2. The sample was blood, either unsorted or a sorted T cell fraction (not recorded which). The CDR3 DNA sequence: TGTGCCAGCAGCCAAGAAGTTAGCGGGAGGGAGACCCAGTACTTC. This translates into CASSQEVSGRETQYF.